This TCR beta chain was identified in a study of CD8+ T cells in alopecia areata. Turning to the study itself: Severity was scored as percentage of affected scalp area in treated patients.

This clone occurred a few times. The treatment denotes: oral pan-JAK inhibitor, 5-10 mg twice daily. Extracted RNA was reverse transcribed into cDNA, the sequencing template. Generated by immunoSEQ multiplex PCR, the TCRdb table keeps only in-frame clones and is missing some. This sample has 120,000 or so clones, with over 60% found just once. CDR3 size: 14 residues. V dropped 5 bases and J dropped 1; count of bases not matched to a gene: 2. The germline V gene encodes CDR1 SGHTA and CDR2 FQGNSA. This sample comprised CD4+ T cells sorted from blood, obtained at week 4, from a patient treated with tofacitinib. J is TRBJ1-3 and V is TRBV7-2; 7 bases agree with TRBD1. The receptor comes from a human donor with alopecia areata. The chain's CDR3 is CASSRDSSGNTIYF. CDR3 DNA: TGTGCCAGCAGCCGGGACAGTTCTGGAAACACCATATATTTT.